This entry lists 20 T cell receptor beta chains sequenced from one sample in a study of cytomegalovirus exposure and HLA in healthy donors. Primers included in the PCR were 60 Vbeta and 13 Jbeta primers. Profiling relied on immunoSEQ multiplex PCR, and the TCRdb table lists in-frame clones only, not all of them. The top ten hold 8.8% of the sample, which has 100,000 to 150,000 clones, roughly 80% seen once. Sequencing was performed on PBMCs. Source of these receptors: a female donor in good health and CMV-seropositive.

This chain joins TRBV2 and TRBJ2-3; 13 nucleotides agree with TRBD2. This CDR3 region has 16 residues. Germline CDR1 and CDR2: SNHLY and FYNNEI. J gave up 1 base and V 6 bases, and 4 bases lay outside the gene matches. CDR3 residues: CASRPGTSGGTDTQYF. CDR3 bases: TGTGCCAGCAGACCCGGGACTAGCGGGGGCACAGATACGCAGTATTTT.

The rearrangement uses TRBV5-4 and TRBJ1-5; D remains unclear. The CDR3 sequence is 16 residues long. Germline V gives CDR1 SGHNT, CDR2 YYREEE (reference sequence). Deletions cut 0 bases from V and 0 bases from J, with 10 bases between. CDR3 DNA: TGTGCCAGCAGCTTGGATGGGCACTCTAGCAATCAGCCCCAGCATTTT. Protein sequence: CASSLDGHSSNQPQHF.

V gene TRBV7-8 combines with J gene TRBJ1-1, with D unclear. V lost 6 bases to trimming and J lost 3 bases, with 8 bases between them. Germline CDR1 is SGHVS and CDR2 is FQNEAQ. CDR3 size: 12 residues. CDR3 bases: TGTGCCAGCAGTCGGAGGGACACTGAAGCTTTCTTT. Protein product: CASSRRDTEAFF. The full variable domain, its missing parts supplied by reference TRBV7-8 and TRBJ1-1, is GAGVSQSPRYKVAKRGQDVALRCDPISGHVSLFWYQQALGQGPEFLTYFQNEAQLDKSGLPSDRFFAERPEGSVSTLKIQRTQQEDSAVYLCASSRRDTEAFFGQGTRLTVV.

The CDR3 bases are TGTGCCAGCAGCCGCTCCCCCGGGGGGGGCTACGAGCAGTACTTC. Amino acids: CASSRSPGGGYEQYF. The chain joins TRBV11-2 to TRBJ2-7, with TRBD2 identical over 8 bases. V was clipped by 5 bases and J by 3 bases; unmatched bases: 9. The CDR3 is 15 residues long. CDR1 is SGHAT, CDR2 FQNNGV, per germline.

The CDR3 loop reads CASSISAQVQETQYF. CDR3 DNA sequence: TGTGCCAGTAGTATTTCGGCGCAGGTTCAAGAGACCCAGTACTTC. V and J are TRBV19 and TRBJ2-5; D uncertain. Trimming took 3 bases from V and 2 from J, leaving 13 bases between them. CDR3 length: 15 amino acids. CDR1 and CDR2 (germline): LNHDA, SQIVND (reference sequence).

V and J are TRBV5-1 and TRBJ2-5; 8 bases fit TRBD1. The J call is doubtful: the DNA matches TRBJ2-7 better. Germline CDR1 and CDR2: SGHRS and YFSETQ. CDR3 size: 15 residues. This chain's CDR3 is CASSLPQGGLDEQYF. CDR3 nucleotides: TGCGCCAGCAGCCTACCACAGGGGGGCCTGGACGAGCAGTACTTC.

The rearrangement links TRBV7-2 to TRBJ2-4; 7 nucleotides agree with TRBD1. This CDR3 comprises 18 residues. Germline values: CDR1 SGHTA, CDR2 FQGNSA. J was trimmed by 0 bases and V by 5 bases; bases with no gene match: 13. Here the CDR3 DNA reads TGTGCCAGCAGCCTACAGGGGCCGGGTTCCTTAGCCAAAAACATTCAGTACTTC. This gives the protein CASSLQGPGSLAKNIQYF.

The chain couples TRBV28 to TRBJ1-2, with D unresolved. The germline V and J ends were trimmed by 3 bases and 5 bases, with 7 bases remaining between them. CDR1 and CDR2 (germline): MDHEN, SYDVKM. The CDR3 totals 12 residues. CDR3 residues: CASSFVLYGYTF. CDR3 in DNA: TGTGCCAGCAGTTTTGTACTGTATGGCTACACCTTC.

The chain links TRBV29-1 to TRBJ1-5; D possibly corresponds to TRBD1 (5 bases). The CDR3 runs 13 residues. V dropped 3 bases and J dropped 7 bases, with 13 bases sitting between them. Germline CDR1 is SQVTM and CDR2 is ANQGSEA. In DNA form, the CDR3 reads TGCAGCGTTGAGTTACAGGTAGGGCAGCCCCAGCATTTT. As protein: CSVELQVGQPQHF.

Remarks on this clone: Compared with germline, one end of the junction differs, possibly owing to a read error. The J gene is TRBJ1-2, the V gene TRBV4-1; 7 nucleotides agree with TRBD1. The CDR3 length is 15 residues. Per germline, CDR1 MGHRA and CDR2 YSYEKL. CDR3 in amino acids: CAGSQGRRGNYGYTF. The CDR3 coding sequence is TGCGCCGGCAGCCAGGGCCGCAGGGGGAATTATGGCTACACCTTC.

The J gene is TRBJ2-3, the V gene TRBV18, with D uncertain. This CDR3 is 13 amino acids long. The germline gives CDR1 KGHSH, CDR2 LQKENI. Trimming pared 5 bases from V and 0 bases from J, leaving 6 bases between. The CDR3 protein is CASSSTSTDTQYF. CDR3 DNA sequence: TGTGCCAGCTCATCGACTAGCACAGATACGCAGTATTTT.

The V gene is TRBV9, the J gene TRBJ1-2, with 9 nucleotides matching TRBD1. The CDR3 is made up of 14 amino acids. With 1 base clipped from V and 8 bases from J, the junction kept 6 bases outside the gene matches. CDR1 and CDR2 (germline): SGDLS, YYNGEE. CDR3 DNA sequence: TGTGCCAGCAGCGTAAGGGACAGGGAGGCCGGCTACACCTTC. It specifies CASSVRDREAGYTF.

The CDR3 protein is CASSAGQGVSYNSPLHF. The DNA of the CDR3 is TGTGCCAGCAGTGCCGGACAGGGGGTCTCCTATAATTCACCCCTCCACTTT. V is TRBV25-1 and J is TRBJ1-6; 10 nucleotides agree with TRBD1. Germline V gives CDR1 MGHDK, CDR2 SYGVNS. The CDR3 extends over 17 amino acids. V shed 4 bases and J 0 bases; nucleotides not matched to a gene: 3.

This clone was picked up a small number of times. The chain joins TRBV14 to TRBJ2-5; tentative D call: TRBD2 (6 bases). The V and J ends lost 5 bases and 2 bases respectively, with 9 bases between them. CDR3 length: 13 residues. CDR1 is SGHDN, CDR2 FVKESK, per germline. CDR3 nucleotide sequence: TGTGCCAGCAGCTGGGACTGGCAAGAGACCCAGTACTTC. Its translation: CASSWDWQETQYF.

The chain recombines TRBV5-4 with TRBJ2-7, with 12 bases identical to TRBD1. The ends lost 4 bases at V and 0 bases at J; junction bases unmatched: 2. CDR3 length equals 15 residues. Germline assignment: CDR1 SGHNT and CDR2 YYREEE (reference sequence). The CDR3 DNA sequence: TGTGCCAGCAGCAAGGGACAGGGGGCCTCCTACGAGCAGTACTTC. Amino acid sequence: CASSKGQGASYEQYF.

CDR3 bases: TGTGCCAGCCGCTGGGGCGGCGGTATGTCGTACTTC. It yields the protein CASRWGGGMSYF. This rearrangement joins TRBV5-6 to TRBJ2-7; D is possibly TRBD1 (5 bases). The V end lost 7 bases, the J end lost 12 bases, and 20 bases lay between the germline ends. The CDR3 is 12 amino acids. CDR1 is SGHDT and CDR2 is YYEEEE in the germline V gene. Full variable domain (outside the CDR3, taken from reference TRBV5-6 and TRBJ2-7): DAGVTQSPTHLIKTRGQQVTLRCSPKSGHDTVSWYQQALGQGPQFIFQYYEEEERQRGNFPDRFSGHQFPNYSSELNVNALLLGDSALYLCASRWGGGMSYFGPGTRLTVT.

The gene calls are TRBV29-1 and TRBJ1-2; TRBD1 might be the D (6 bases). V was cut by 2 bases and J by 5 bases, with 15 bases left in between. The length of the CDR3 is 14 residues. Germline CDR1 is SQVTM and CDR2 is ANQGSEA. The CDR3 region has the DNA TGCAGCGTTGAACGTGCAGGGGCGGGTTATGGCTACACCTTC. This translates into CSVERAGAGYGYTF. The entire variable domain, with the rest obtained from reference TRBV29-1 and TRBJ1-2, is as follows: SAVISQKPSRDICQRGTSLTIQCQVDSQVTMMFWYRQQPGQSLTLIATANQGSEATYESGFVIDKFPISRPNLTFSTLTVSNMSPEDSSIYLCSVERAGAGYGYTFGSGTRLTVV.

The rearrangement joins TRBV30 to TRBJ1-1, with TRBD1 identical over 7 bases. The CDR3 length is 13 residues. Germline V gives CDR1 GTSNPN, CDR2 SVGIG (reference sequence). J gave up 5 bases and V 0 bases, and 3 bases lay outside the gene matches. Here the CDR3 reads CAWSVTGETEAFF. In DNA, the CDR3 is TGTGCCTGGAGTGTTACAGGGGAAACTGAAGCTTTCTTT.

The chain combines TRBV7-9 with TRBJ1-1; D remains unclear. This CDR3 has 15 residues. CDR1 and CDR2 from the germline V gene are SEHNR and FQNEAQ (reference sequence). V was cut by 4 bases and J by 6 bases, with 18 bases left in between. CDR3 in DNA: TGTGCCAGCAGCTCTGGGCCAGGTTATGACGCTGAAGCTTTCTTT. This codes for CASSSGPGYDAEAFF.

The V and J genes are TRBV27 and TRBJ1-5, with 8 bases identical to TRBD1. Trimming took 4 bases from V and 9 from J; bases not matched to a gene: 8. Germline V lookup: CDR1 MNHEY, CDR2 SMNVEV (reference sequence). The CDR3 contains 14 residues. CDR3 nucleotide sequence: TGTGCCAGCAGTTCTCGGACAGGGATATGGCCCCAGCATTTT. Amino acid sequence: CASSSRTGIWPQHF.